The 32 T cell receptor beta chains in this list originate from one sample, sequenced in a study of blood T cells in healthy people across ages. Through a sample-barcoded 5' primer and a J-beta primer mix, a second PCR was run for about 6 to 11 cycles. A single record per CDR3 protein comes from TCRdb applying MiXCR to the 5' RACE reads. The sample has some 760,000 distinct CDR3 sequences; approximately 25% are singletons. Another study also made use of these data, one on T cells of mothers and their children.

Material for sequencing was blood. The receptors stem from a boy between 10 and 17 years old in good health.

V and J are TRBV4-1 and TRBJ2-1; maybe TRBD2 (5 bases). The CDR3 contains 17 residues. V lost 0 bases to trimming and J lost 1 base, with 13 bases between them. Germline loops: CDR1 MGHRA, CDR2 YSYEKL. CDR3 sequence: CASSQDNPSFSYNEQFF. The CDR3 DNA sequence: TGCGCCAGCAGCCAAGATAACCCTAGCTTTTCCTACAATGAGCAGTTCTTC.

About this clonotype: At one end, the junction sequence differs from germline, possibly due to a read error. The V call is TRBV5-1, the J call TRBJ2-7, with D tentatively TRBD1 (6 bases). This CDR3 is 12 amino acids long. Germline V lookup: CDR1 SGHRS, CDR2 YFSETQ. CDR3 in DNA: TGTGCCAGCAGTTTTTCAGGGGACGAGCAGTACTTC. Translation gives CASSFSGDEQYF.

Points on this clonotype: Compared with germline, one end of the junction differs, possibly owing to a read error. J is TRBJ2-5 and V is TRBV7-6; 13 bases match TRBD2. Judging by the DNA end, TRBJ2-1 fits better; the J call may be wrong. CDR1 is SGHVS, CDR2 FNYEAQ, per germline. The CDR3 has 15 amino acids. The CDR3 here is CASGFRLAGGGEQFF. The CDR3 DNA reads as TGTGCCAGCGGCTTTCGACTAGCGGGGGGAGGCGAGCAGTTCTTC.

This clonotype was picked up a small number of times. V usage is TRBV7-9 and J usage is TRBJ2-6; 7 bases match TRBD1. The germline V gene encodes CDR1 SEHNR and CDR2 FQNEAQ (reference sequence). The CDR3 sequence is 20 residues long. The V gene end was trimmed by 6 bases and the J gene end by 4 bases; junction bases not matched to a gene: 21. The CDR3 reads CASRGLFAGQADWGANVLTF. CDR3 DNA: TGTGCCAGCAGGGGCCTATTCGCAGGACAGGCCGATTGGGGGGCCAACGTCCTGACTTTC. The whole variable domain, remainder taken from reference TRBV7-9 and TRBJ2-6, is DTGVSQNPRHKITKRGQNVTFRCDPISEHNRLYWYRQTLGQGPEFLTYFQNEAQLEKSRLLSDRFSAERPKGSFSTLEIQRTEQGDSAMYLCASRGLFAGQADWGANVLTFGAGSRLTVL.

There are a few counts of this clonotype. The chain is built from TRBV2 and TRBJ2-1; unclear D gene. From germline, CDR1 is SNHLY and CDR2 FYNNEI. V was shortened by 10 bases and J by 10 bases, with 20 bases between the two germline ends. The CDR3 totals 13 residues. The CDR3 region is CATRTGDAREQFF. Written as DNA, the CDR3 is TGTGCCACCCGAACTGGCGATGCCAGGGAGCAGTTCTTC.

This clonotype turned up a few times. The chain couples TRBV28 to TRBJ2-5; maybe TRBD2 (5 bases). The CDR3 is 15 amino acids. In germline, CDR1 is MDHEN, CDR2 SYDVKM. Trimming took off 5 bases at V and 5 bases at J, with 18 bases between the two ends. The CDR3 nucleotides are TGTGCCAGCAGTCGCGCCACTAGGAGGTGGGAGACCCAGTACTTC. Amino acid sequence: CASSRATRRWETQYF.

This clonotype was seen only a few times. The chain combines TRBV7-2 with TRBJ2-5, with D maybe TRBD1 (6 bases). The J call may be mistaken, given a closer DNA end match to TRBJ2-7. The CDR3 loop spans 14 amino acids. Germline V CDR1 and CDR2: SGHTA, FQGNSA. The CDR3 bases are TGTGCCAGCAGCTCGGTCAGGGGTTCCTACGAGCAGTACTTC. It is translated as CASSSVRGSYEQYF.

The rearrangement links TRBV14 to TRBJ2-6; D not resolved. CDR1 and CDR2 (germline): SGHDN, FVKESK. Trimming shortened V by 1 base and J by 1 base, and 8 bases separated the two germline ends. CDR3 length: 16 residues. This chain's CDR3 is CASSQVPGSGANVLTF. CDR3 in DNA: TGTGCCAGCAGCCAAGTTCCTGGATCTGGGGCCAACGTCCTGACTTTC.

The chain uses TRBV7-2 and TRBJ2-5; no firm D call. From germline, CDR1 is SGHTA and CDR2 FQGNSA. V gave up 1 base and J gave up 7 bases, with 13 bases separating them. CDR3 length: 14 residues. This chain's CDR3 is CASSLEFVVRTQYF. The CDR3 nucleotides are TGTGCCAGCAGCTTAGAGTTCGTGGTTCGGACCCAGTACTTC.

This clonotype was observed a handful of times. The chain carries TRBV6-1 and TRBJ2-7, with unresolved D. CDR1 is MNHNS and CDR2 is SASEGT in the germline V gene. With 4 bases removed from V and 12 bases from J, the gap between germline ends came to 25 bases. This CDR3 is built from 15 residues. The CDR3 protein is CASSGDLGAVSSRYF. CDR3 in DNA: TGTGCCAGCAGTGGCGACCTAGGAGCCGTCTCATCGAGGTACTTC.

This clonotype was recorded a few times. The rearrangement links TRBV5-1 to TRBJ2-3; 7 bases align to TRBD2. The CDR3 spans 16 residues. The J segment lost 2 bases and the V segment lost 1 base, leaving 7 bases of the junction unmatched. CDR1 and CDR2 from the germline V gene are SGHRS and YFSETQ. The CDR3 protein is CASSLSESGATDTQYF. For the CDR3, the DNA is TGCGCCAGCAGCTTGTCTGAGAGCGGGGCCACAGATACGCAGTATTTT. The entire variable domain, with the rest obtained from reference TRBV5-1 and TRBJ2-3, is as follows: KAGVTQTPRYLIKTRGQQVTLSCSPISGHRSVSWYQQTPGQGLQFLFEYFSETQRNKGNFPGRFSGRQFSNSRSEMNVSTLELGDSALYLCASSLSESGATDTQYFGPGTRLTVL.

The rearrangement joins TRBV6-1 to TRBJ2-7, with D perhaps TRBD2 (6 bases). V was pared by 6 bases and J by 4 bases, with 10 bases between. CDR3 length: 12 amino acids. CDR1 is MNHNS and CDR2 is SASEGT in the germline V gene. CDR3 residues: CASRTGGYEQYF. CDR3 DNA sequence: TGTGCCAGCAGAACCGGGGGTTACGAGCAGTACTTC.

The chain is built from TRBV5-8 and TRBJ1-1; no clear D. This CDR3 region has 16 residues. Trimming took off 0 bases at V and 3 bases at J, with 15 bases between the two ends. Per germline, CDR1 SGHTS and CDR2 YDEGEE. The CDR3 region is CASSLARYYEDTEAFF. In DNA, the CDR3 is TGTGCCAGCAGCTTGGCGCGGTACTATGAAGACACTGAAGCTTTCTTT.

This chain connects TRBV29-1 to TRBJ2-2; D is unresolved. The CDR3 is 12 residues long. The V gene lost 1 base and the J gene lost 6 bases, with 6 bases spanning the gap. Germline values: CDR1 SQVTM, CDR2 ANQGSEA. The CDR3 nucleotides read TGCAGCGTTGAAGGCCGAGCCGGGGAGCTGTTTTTT. Protein: CSVEGRAGELFF.

The J gene is TRBJ2-1, the V gene TRBV11-3; D gene ambiguous. The CDR3 spans 14 residues. V was pared by 1 base and J by 2 bases, with 6 bases between. Germline lookup yields CDR1 SGHNT and CDR2 YENEEA. DNA of the CDR3: TGTGCCAGCAGCTTAGGCCCTGCCTACAATGAGCAGTTCTTC. Protein sequence: CASSLGPAYNEQFF.

This clonotype was observed a handful of times. V gene TRBV7-2 combines with J gene TRBJ2-1; 9 bases line up with TRBD2. The CDR3 is 18 amino acids. The germline gives CDR1 SGHTA, CDR2 FQGNSA. J lost 0 bases, V lost 4 bases, and 10 bases had no gene match. The CDR3: CASSSVAGAQSSYNEQFF. The CDR3 DNA sequence: TGTGCCAGCAGCTCTGTAGCGGGGGCACAGAGCTCCTACAATGAGCAGTTCTTC.

Comments on this clonotype: The conserved phenylalanine or tryptophan normally closing the CDR3 is absent here, so this likely arose from a read error. The gene calls are TRBV7-9 and TRBJ2-5, with 7 bases fitting TRBD1. The J call may be incorrect, as the DNA end agrees better with TRBJ2-1. Germline V gene lookup returns CDR1 SEHNR and CDR2 FQNEAQ (reference sequence). CDR3 length equals 14 residues. This chain's CDR3 is CASMHRDSNNEQFL. The CDR3 DNA sequence: TGTGCCAGCATGCACAGGGACAGCAACAATGAGCAGTTCCTC.

This clonotype was seen a few times. The chain combines TRBV27 with TRBJ2-1; D not certain. The CDR3 is made up of 15 amino acids. V was cut by 5 bases and J by 0 bases, with 11 bases left in between. Per the germline V gene, CDR1 is MNHEY and CDR2 is SMNVEV (reference sequence). This CDR3 reads CASSTTPSSYNEQFF. The CDR3 DNA reads TGTGCCAGCAGTACGACTCCTAGCTCCTACAATGAGCAGTTCTTC.

The chain is built from TRBV5-1 and TRBJ1-3; D is unresolved. The germline V gene has CDR1 SGHRS and CDR2 YFSETQ. Trimming left V 4 bases short and J 6 bases short, with 14 bases between. This CDR3 has 14 residues. Here the CDR3 reads CASSPYGITNTIYF. For the CDR3, the DNA is TGCGCCAGCAGCCCGTACGGAATTACAAACACCATATATTTT. The full variable domain, its missing parts supplied by reference TRBV5-1 and TRBJ1-3, is KAGVTQTPRYLIKTRGQQVTLSCSPISGHRSVSWYQQTPGQGLQFLFEYFSETQRNKGNFPGRFSGRQFSNSRSEMNVSTLELGDSALYLCASSPYGITNTIYFGEGSWLTVV.

This chain joins TRBV10-3 and TRBJ1-2; D gene uncertain. Germline V lookup: CDR1 ENHRY, CDR2 SYGVKD. V dropped 0 bases and J dropped 2 bases, with 13 bases sitting between them. CDR3 length: 16 residues. The CDR3 sequence: CAISESVSDRNYGYTF. CDR3 bases: TGTGCCATCAGTGAGTCGGTTTCGGACCGAAACTATGGCTACACCTTC.

This clonotype was seen only a few times. This rearrangement joins TRBV7-9 to TRBJ1-4; D possibly corresponds to TRBD1 (5 bases). The germline V and J ends were trimmed by 1 base and 0 bases, with 9 bases remaining between them. The CDR3 length is 16 residues. Germline V gene sequence: CDR1 SEHNR, CDR2 FQNEAQ (reference sequence). Written as DNA, the CDR3 is TGTGCCAGCAGCTTAGGTGGGACCTCAACTAATGAAAAACTGTTTTTT. It specifies CASSLGGTSTNEKLFF.

This chain joins TRBV7-8 and TRBJ2-3, with 9 positions matching TRBD1. V lost 5 bases to trimming and J lost 4 bases; unmatched junction nucleotides: 13. The germline V gene has CDR1 SGHVS and CDR2 FQNEAQ. The CDR3 runs 17 residues. CDR3 protein: CASSQTGGTGSPDTQYF. The CDR3 nucleotides read TGTGCCAGCAGCCAGACAGGCGGGACAGGGAGCCCAGATACGCAGTATTTT.

This clonotype was detected a few times. This rearrangement joins TRBV7-9 to TRBJ1-1, with D possibly TRBD1 on 5 matching bases. The CDR3 runs to 15 residues. Deletions cut 0 bases from V and 7 bases from J, with 15 bases between. CDR1 and CDR2 (germline): SEHNR, FQNEAQ (reference sequence). The CDR3 nucleotides read TGTGCCAGCAGCTTAGCGATAGGGACGGGGGTTGAAGCTTTCTTT. Its protein product is CASSLAIGTGVEAFF. The full variable domain, in which reference TRBV7-9 and TRBJ1-1 provide the parts outside the CDR3, is DTGVSQNPRHKITKRGQNVTFRCDPISEHNRLYWYRQTLGQGPEFLTYFQNEAQLEKSRLLSDRFSAERPKGSFSTLEIQRTEQGDSAMYLCASSLAIGTGVEAFFGQGTRLTVV.

The chain carries TRBV12-3 or TRBV12-4 and TRBJ1-2; D is unclear. The germline V and J ends were trimmed by 5 bases and 2 bases, with 9 bases remaining between them. This CDR3 has 13 amino acids. For the CDR3, the DNA is TGTGCCAGCAGTCTCCTGACCAACTATGGCTACACCTTC. Protein: CASSLLTNYGYTF.

A few counts support this clonotype. The chain links TRBV29-1 to TRBJ2-1; D is perhaps TRBD1 or TRBD2 (5 bases each). CDR3 length equals 16 residues. The V gene lost 7 bases and the J gene lost 1 base, with 20 bases spanning the gap. Looked up from germline, CDR1 is SQVTM and CDR2 is ANQGSEA. CDR3 nucleotides: TGCAGCGCCCGCCGTGTTGGGGGAGTTTCCTACAATGAGCAGTTCTTC. It is translated as CSARRVGGVSYNEQFF.

This clonotype was counted between two and nine times. The CDR3 coding sequence is TGTGCCAGCACTCACGACAGGTACGAGCAGTACTTC. Translating it yields CASTHDRYEQYF. The chain uses TRBV28 and TRBJ2-7; D may be TRBD1 (6 bases). The V gene lost 7 bases and the J gene lost 4 bases, with 11 bases spanning the gap. The CDR3 has 12 amino acids. Germline CDR1 is MDHEN and CDR2 is SYDVKM.

This chain joins TRBV5-6 and TRBJ2-7; the D is unclear. The V and J ends lost 3 bases and 2 bases respectively, with 9 bases between them. The CDR3 loop spans 13 amino acids. Germline CDR1 is SGHDT and CDR2 is YYEEEE. The CDR3 region is CASSSHLTYEQYF. The DNA for the CDR3 is TGTGCCAGCAGCTCCCACCTTACCTACGAGCAGTACTTC.

This sequence joins TRBV2 and TRBJ2-7; tentative D call: TRBD2 (5 bases). CDR3 size: 14 residues. V was cut by 6 bases and J by 2 bases, with 14 bases left in between. CDR1 and CDR2 (germline): SNHLY, FYNNEI. The CDR3 nucleotides are TGTGCCAGCAGGGAGGTCGTACCCACCTACGAGCAGTACTTC. Residues: CASREVVPTYEQYF.

This clonotype was observed a handful of times. The chain joins TRBV12-3 or TRBV12-4 to TRBJ2-7; D may be TRBD1 or TRBD2 (5 bases each). V lost 6 bases, J lost 0 bases, and 12 bases lay in between. The CDR3 runs to 14 residues. Here the CDR3 DNA reads TGTGCCAGCAGGTCCGGGACGGCCTCCTACGAGCAGTACTTC. Its translation: CASRSGTASYEQYF.

This chain uses TRBV20-1 with TRBJ2-1; no clear D gene. The end of the DNA fits TRBJ2-5 better, so the J call may be wrong. The CDR3 has 13 residues. Germline CDR1 and CDR2: DFQATT and SNEGSKA (reference sequence). CDR3: CSARHTSQETQYF. The CDR3 coding sequence is TGCAGTGCCCGTCACACTTCCCAAGAGACCCAGTACTTC.

The sample holds a few counts of this clonotype. The chain links TRBV12-3 or TRBV12-4 to TRBJ2-5, with 12 bases aligning to TRBD2. The closer fit of TRBJ2-7 to the DNA end suggests the J call may be wrong. This CDR3 region has 15 residues. CDR3 sequence (DNA): TGTGCCAGCAGCCCGCGGACTAGCGGGATGTACGAGCAGTACTTC. Its protein is CASSPRTSGMYEQYF.

This clonotype was seen a few times. This sequence joins TRBV3-1 and TRBJ1-1; D may be TRBD1 (5 bases). The CDR3 is 14 residues long. V was shortened by 3 bases and J by 5 bases, with 13 bases between the two germline ends. The germline V gene encodes CDR1 LGHDT and CDR2 YNNKEL (reference sequence). Here the CDR3 DNA reads TGTGCCAGCAGCCAGACAATAGGGGAGACTGAAGCTTTCTTT. Protein: CASSQTIGETEAFF.